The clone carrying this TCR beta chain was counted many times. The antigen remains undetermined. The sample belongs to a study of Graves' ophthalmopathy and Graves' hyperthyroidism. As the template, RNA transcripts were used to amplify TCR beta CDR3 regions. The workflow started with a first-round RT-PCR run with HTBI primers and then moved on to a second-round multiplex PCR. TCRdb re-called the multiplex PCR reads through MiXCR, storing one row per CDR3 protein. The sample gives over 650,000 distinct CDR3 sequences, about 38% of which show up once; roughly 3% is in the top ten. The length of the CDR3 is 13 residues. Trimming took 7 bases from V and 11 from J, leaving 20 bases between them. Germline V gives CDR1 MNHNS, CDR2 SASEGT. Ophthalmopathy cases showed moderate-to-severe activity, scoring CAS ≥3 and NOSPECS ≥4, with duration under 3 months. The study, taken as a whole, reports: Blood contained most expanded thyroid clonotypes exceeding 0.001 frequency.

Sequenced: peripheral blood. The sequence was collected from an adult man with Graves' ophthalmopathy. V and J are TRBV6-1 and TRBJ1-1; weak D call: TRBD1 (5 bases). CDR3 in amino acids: CASMPGREVSAFF. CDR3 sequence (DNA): TGTGCCAGCATGCCCGGCAGGGAGGTCAGCGCTTTCTTT.